The following is a T cell receptor beta chain sequence with its context. Antigen specificity is unknown. The length of the CDR3 is 16 residues. Trimming took 5 bases from V and 7 from J; bases not matched to a gene: 9. Germline lookup yields CDR1 SGHTA and CDR2 FQGNSA. The PCR used 60 Vbeta and 13 Jbeta primers. This table comes from immunoSEQ multiplex PCR, and its TCRdb copy is limited to in-frame clones, with some not included. The table shows about 190,000 clones, with about four fifths occurring only once. The source of the sample is a study of cytomegalovirus exposure and HLA in healthy donors. Overall study findings and caveats: The study reported that TCR beta sequences accurately predicted HLA-A and HLA-B alleles in most subjects. As was reported, the classifier diagnosed cytomegalovirus status with high specificity and sensitivity. It was likely that a cluster of highly shared sequence variants was a sequencing artifact. Association with HLA alleles at 0.05 false discovery rate was found for 16,951 TCR beta sequences in a later analysis.

The receptor's source is a woman under 30 in good health and CMV-seronegative. The chain has TRBV7-2 and TRBJ2-1; 12 bases match TRBD2. What was sequenced was PBMCs. In DNA form, the CDR3 reads TGTGCCAGCAGCAACCGACTAGCGGGGGCCCGGAATGAGCAGTTCTTC. Its translation: CASSNRLAGARNEQFF.